A few counts support the clone carrying this T cell receptor beta chain. This entry is derived from a study of T-cell memory formation after mild COVID-19. TCRdb recomputed calls from the 5' RACE reads with MiXCR, one row per CDR3 protein. The data hold just under 350,000 distinct CDR3 sequences, with approximately 13% observed a single time. This receptor was identified in a man aged 18 to 35 who had mild COVID-19 (a few samples of this study predate the infection). Cell type and time point are not known. Input material: PBMCs or a T cell subset sorted from them (not recorded which).

CDR3 in amino acids: CASSTQGALGANVLTF. CDR3 DNA sequence: TGTGCCAGCAGCACACAGGGGGCGCTCGGGGCCAACGTCCTGACTTTC. The genes are TRBV27 and TRBJ2-6; 9 nucleotides line up with TRBD1. V lost 6 bases and J lost 4; bases outside the gene matches: 7. The germline V gene has CDR1 MNHEY and CDR2 SMNVEV (reference sequence). CDR3 size: 16 residues.